These 25 T cell receptor beta chains originate from one sample sequenced in a study of blood T cells in healthy people across ages. Primed by a sample-barcoded 5' primer and a J-beta primer mix, a second PCR proceeded for about 6 to 12 cycles. MiXCR, run by TCRdb on the 5' RACE reads, gives a single entry per CDR3 protein. Here the sample spans around 1,000,000 distinct CDR3 sequences, about 25% being singletons. The same specimen was also included in a second study, on T cells of mothers and their children.

The sequenced sample consisted of blood. These receptor sequences come from a girl aged 2 to 10 in good health.

The rearrangement links TRBV7-8 to TRBJ2-1, with TRBD2 matching 12 bases. Germline lookup yields CDR1 SGHVS and CDR2 FQNEAQ. Losses at the gene ends were 2 bases for V and 0 bases for J; bases not matched to a gene: 17. This CDR3 has 22 amino acids. CDR3 sequence (DNA): TGTGCCAGCAGCTTAAATCAGGGATGGTCTAGCGGGGGGGCGAGCTCCTACAATGAGCAGTTCTTC. The encoded protein is CASSLNQGWSSGGASSYNEQFF.

This clonotype was counted a few times. V usage is TRBV29-1 and J usage is TRBJ2-7; 9 bases are shared with TRBD1. Germline V gene data show CDR1 as SQVTM and CDR2 as ANQGSEA. Losses at the gene ends were 1 base for V and 6 bases for J; bases not matched to a gene: 7. The CDR3 has 14 residues. The DNA for the CDR3 is TGCAGCGTTGAAGGGGACAGGGATTCGGGCGAGCAGTACTTC. Its translation: CSVEGDRDSGEQYF.

A note on this clonotype: The germline gene is not matched at one end of the junction; a read error may be the cause. This rearrangement joins TRBV6-1 to TRBJ2-7, with 8 bases matching TRBD1. The CDR3 has 16 residues. CDR1 and CDR2 from the germline V gene are MNHNS and SASEGT. The CDR3 protein is CASSELTGAVTYGQYF. The DNA of the CDR3 is TGTGCCAGCAGTGAACTGACAGGGGCTGTTACTTACGGGCAGTACTTC.

The DNA of the CDR3 is TGTGCCAGCAGTTACTCGGGGCCCGGGTCCTACGAGCAGTACTTC. It is translated as CASSYSGPGSYEQYF. The J gene is TRBJ2-7, the V gene TRBV6-5, with D tentatively TRBD1 (5 bases). CDR1 MNHEY and CDR2 SVGAGI come from the germline V gene. The CDR3 spans 15 residues. Trimming left V 0 bases short and J 1 base short, with 10 bases between.

This clonotype was recorded once. J is TRBJ2-7 and V is TRBV23-1, with 9 nucleotides matching TRBD1. TRBV23-1 is treated as an ORF (open reading frame) with a function not yet certain. J gave up 3 bases and V 8 bases, and 11 bases lay outside the gene matches. CDR3 length: 15 amino acids. CDR3 region: CASFYWTGDFYEQYF. The DNA for the CDR3 is TGCGCCAGCTTCTACTGGACAGGGGACTTCTACGAGCAGTACTTC.

This clonotype has only a few counts. The chain couples TRBV27 to TRBJ2-5; the D is unclear. The DNA end lines up better with TRBJ2-1; the J call may be wrong. Germline V lookup: CDR1 MNHEY, CDR2 SMNVEV (reference sequence). The CDR3 length is 14 residues. The CDR3 here is CASSLSLFGNEQFF. As DNA, the CDR3 is TGTGCCAGCAGTTTATCCCTTTTTGGGAATGAGCAGTTCTTC.

This clonotype came up a few times. The V gene is TRBV6-1, the J gene TRBJ1-1; TRBD1 matches 7 bases. The CDR3 loop spans 16 amino acids. The V and J ends lost 0 bases and 4 bases, in that order; junction bases with no gene match: 8. The germline V gene has CDR1 MNHNS and CDR2 SASEGT. For the CDR3, the DNA is TGTGCCAGCAGTGAAGCAGGATCAGGGGGGGCCACTGAAGCTTTCTTT. It translates to CASSEAGSGGATEAFF.

This chain uses TRBV18 with TRBJ1-2, with D tentatively TRBD1 (5 bases). With 2 bases removed from V and 2 bases from J, the gap between germline ends came to 15 bases. The CDR3 runs 16 residues. Germline V CDR1 and CDR2: KGHSH, LQKENI. As DNA, the CDR3 is TGTGCCAGCTCACCAATAGCGGACACTCTCAACTATGGCTACACCTTC. Protein: CASSPIADTLNYGYTF.

This clonotype has only a few counts. V and J are TRBV3-1 and TRBJ2-1; D is perhaps TRBD2 (5 bases). The CDR3 has 15 amino acids. Trimming removed 4 bases at V and 5 bases at J, with 15 bases between. Per the germline V gene, CDR1 is LGHDT and CDR2 is YNNKEL (reference sequence). CDR3 loop: CASSPEAALHNEQFF. In DNA, the CDR3 is TGTGCCAGCAGCCCCGAAGCGGCACTGCACAATGAGCAGTTCTTC.

This clonotype was picked up a small number of times. The chain links TRBV9 to TRBJ2-7; D unresolved. From germline, CDR1 is SGDLS and CDR2 YYNGEE. The CDR3 is made up of 15 amino acids. Trimming stripped 0 bases from V and 6 bases from J, with 16 bases between. The CDR3 nucleotides read TGTGCCAGCAGCGTAGCTTCGACAAAAACTGGCGAGCAGTACTTC. As protein: CASSVASTKTGEQYF.

The chain links TRBV29-1 to TRBJ2-1; TRBD1 is a possible D gene (5 bases). This CDR3 comprises 16 residues. Germline loops: CDR1 SQVTM, CDR2 ANQGSEA. V gave up 3 bases and J gave up 4 bases, with 19 bases separating them. CDR3: CSVDQGGLVGYNEQFF. CDR3 in DNA: TGCAGCGTTGACCAGGGTGGGCTAGTGGGGTACAATGAGCAGTTCTTC.

In this sample, this clonotype turned up a few times. This chain uses TRBV4-3 with TRBJ2-1; D gene ambiguous. The J call is doubtful: the DNA matches TRBJ2-5 better. This CDR3 comprises 15 residues. The germline V gene encodes CDR1 LGHNA and CDR2 YSLEER. This CDR3 reads CASSQDTASQETQYF. The CDR3 DNA reads as TGCGCCAGCAGCCAAGATACTGCTAGCCAAGAGACCCAGTACTTC.

This chain joins TRBV10-1 and TRBJ2-5; D may be TRBD1 (6 bases). The germline V gene encodes CDR1 WNHNN and CDR2 SYGVQD (reference sequence). Trimming took off 6 bases at V and 11 bases at J, with 28 bases between the two ends. The length of the CDR3 is 16 residues. The CDR3 is CASSGTWTVDRGEQYF. The CDR3 nucleotides read TGCGCCAGCAGCGGAACGTGGACAGTGGACCGGGGAGAGCAGTACTTC.

This clonotype was recorded a few times. V is TRBV9 and J is TRBJ2-5; TRBD2 might be the D (5 bases). The length of the CDR3 is 13 residues. Between the trimmed V and J ends, which lost 3 bases and 11 bases, there was a span of 17 bases. The germline V gene encodes CDR1 SGDLS and CDR2 YYNGEE. The DNA for the CDR3 is TGTGCCAGCAGCGCCGCCGCGGTTGGGGAGCAGTACTTC. Protein product: CASSAAAVGEQYF.

A few counts support this clonotype. CDR3 in DNA: TGTGCCAGCAGCGTGGAGAAGAACACTGAAGCTTTCTTT. It specifies CASSVEKNTEAFF. The V gene is TRBV9, the J gene TRBJ1-1; D unclear. The CDR3 is made up of 13 amino acids. Germline V lookup: CDR1 SGDLS, CDR2 YYNGEE. V was clipped by 2 bases and J by 1 base, with 6 bases between them.

J is TRBJ2-5 and V is TRBV4-1, with D tentatively TRBD1 or TRBD2 (5 bases each). The end of the DNA is better explained by TRBJ2-7, so the J call may be wrong. The CDR3 has 15 amino acids. The V gene's germline CDR1 is MGHRA and CDR2 YSYEKL. CDR3 protein: CASSQVGREPYEQYF. DNA of the CDR3: TGCGCCAGCAGCCAAGTCGGCAGGGAGCCCTACGAGCAGTACTTC.

The gene calls are TRBV7-2 and TRBJ2-7; D is uncertain. CDR1 is SGHTA, CDR2 FQGNSA, per germline. The CDR3 contains 14 residues. Trimming removed 1 base at V and 5 bases at J, with 12 bases between. The CDR3 DNA reads as TGTGCCAGCAGCTTAGGGACCCTTGGCAACGAGCAGTACTTC. The encoded protein is CASSLGTLGNEQYF.

V is TRBV7-8 and J is TRBJ2-4; D is perhaps TRBD1 (5 bases). The germline V gene encodes CDR1 SGHVS and CDR2 FQNEAQ. With 1 base removed from V and 3 bases from J, the gap between germline ends came to 19 bases. The CDR3 sequence is 18 residues long. DNA for the CDR3: TGTGCCAGCAGCTTAGATCCCATGGGGCGGAGAAGCAAAAACATTCAGTACTTC. Protein: CASSLDPMGRRSKNIQYF.

V and J are TRBV20-1 and TRBJ2-4; tentative D call: TRBD1 (6 bases). CDR1 is DFQATT and CDR2 is SNEGSKA in the germline V gene (reference sequence). CDR3 length equals 15 residues. Trimming pared 6 bases from V and 2 bases from J, leaving 17 bases between. CDR3 sequence (DNA): TGCAGTGCCTTGGGGACACAACCGTCCAAAAACATTCAGTACTTC. This gives the protein CSALGTQPSKNIQYF.

In its sample, this clonotype was seen a few times. V usage is TRBV24-1 and J usage is TRBJ2-3, with 11 bases matching TRBD1. The CDR3 spans 16 residues. Germline V gene lookup returns CDR1 KGHDR and CDR2 SFDVKD. The trim removed 3 bases at V and 2 bases at J, leaving 3 bases unmatched. The CDR3, as DNA: TGTGCCACCAGTGATCCGGGACAGGGGGACACAGATACGCAGTATTTT. This encodes CATSDPGQGDTDTQYF.

In DNA, the CDR3 is TGTGCCAGCAGCTTCTCGGTGGTAGTAGGGACGCAGTATTTT. Translated: CASSFSVVVGTQYF. This chain links TRBV7-9 with TRBJ2-3; no firm D call. The ends were cut back, 3 bases at V and 9 bases at J, with 16 bases in the middle. The CDR3 loop spans 14 amino acids. Per germline, CDR1 SEHNR and CDR2 FQNEAQ (reference sequence). The variable domain in full, with the rest retrieved from reference TRBV7-9 and TRBJ2-3, is DTGVSQNPRHKITKRGQNVTFRCDPISEHNRLYWYRQTLGQGPEFLTYFQNEAQLEKSRLLSDRFSAERPKGSFSTLEIQRTEQGDSAMYLCASSFSVVVGTQYFGPGTRLTVL.

The DNA of the CDR3 is TGTGCTAGTGGTTTATCCCAGGGGGCCAAAAACATTCAGTACTTC. Its protein is CASGLSQGAKNIQYF. This sequence joins TRBV12-5 and TRBJ2-4, with D possibly TRBD1 on 6 matching bases. From germline, CDR1 is LGHNT and CDR2 FRNRAP. Between the trimmed V and J ends, which lost 3 bases and 1 base, there was a span of 10 bases. The CDR3 totals 15 residues.

The chain couples TRBV20-1 to TRBJ2-3; D is perhaps TRBD1 or TRBD2 (6 bases each). The CDR3 runs 19 residues. Germline V lookup: CDR1 DFQATT, CDR2 SNEGSKA (reference sequence). Trimming cost V 6 bases and J 9 bases, with 37 bases left between them. The CDR3 DNA is TGCAGTGCCAAACCGGTGGGGGGCTATAGTTATAGGGGAGGCCCCACGCAGTATTTT. Protein sequence: CSAKPVGGYSYRGGPTQYF.

This clonotype was counted a few times. The rearrangement links TRBV2 to TRBJ2-3; TRBD2 matches 7 bases. V shed 0 bases, J shed 2 bases, and the junction held 5 bases outside the gene matches. The CDR3 has 16 amino acids. Germline values: CDR1 SNHLY, CDR2 FYNNEI. CDR3 residues: CASSEAGLADTDTQYF. As DNA, the CDR3 is TGTGCCAGCAGTGAAGCAGGTCTAGCGGACACAGATACGCAGTATTTT.

This CDR3 is CASSLHEAWEQFF. The CDR3 DNA reads TGCGCCAGCAGCCTTCACGAGGCATGGGAGCAGTTCTTC. This sequence joins TRBV4-1 and TRBJ2-1, with unresolved D. Germline V gene lookup returns CDR1 MGHRA and CDR2 YSYEKL. This CDR3 has 13 amino acids. V lost 4 bases to trimming and J lost 10 bases, with 14 bases between them.